A selection of T cell receptor beta chains follows, all from one sample in a study of blood T cell repertoires in COVID-19. Sequencing was performed with immunoSEQ multiplex PCR; in TCRdb, only in-frame clones are kept and a portion is missing. The repertoire holds some 300,000 clones, with 65% to 90% as singletons. Sequenced sample: peripheral blood. The receptor source for this set is a woman in her sixties or seventies with COVID-19, enrolled during active disease. CDR3s include the opening cysteine and the closing phenylalanine or tryptophan. Each record gives: V gene, clone size, CDR3 protein. Clone size, where shown, is once, few, many, or a class for clones that have expanded.

TRBV12-5	NA	CASGLAGGPSQETQYF
TRBV19	NA	CASRPPGTGGRNQPQHF
TRBV4-1	NA	CASSHRDTEAFF
TRBV18	NA	CASSRGGFDEKLFF
TRBV30	NA	CAWRTSGGTYEQYF
TRBV6-6	NA	CASSPGLAGGPGTDTQYF
TRBV6-5	NA	CASVRGAYEKLFF
TRBV5-1	NA	CASSSNTGGPYEQYF
TRBV11-2	NA	CASSLGQVMNTEAFF
TRBV12-5	NA	CASGGSRLAGFTDTQYF
TRBV6-5	once	CASTKPTGIYGYTF
TRBV21-1	NA	CASSKEEGGSEKLFF
TRBV7-2	NA	CASSLERGEENEQFF
TRBV9	NA	CASSVAEPQGSPGANVLTF
TRBV5-6	NA	CASSLDGLSNNEQFF
TRBV5-1	few	CASSPGTGGGELFF
TRBV6-5	NA	CASRDRNNEKLFF
TRBV28	NA	CASSSQDRPGGANVLTF
TRBV10-3	NA	CAISTRLPGQGTIYGYTF
TRBV6-5	NA	CASSYSRSSGGYTF
TRBV5-4	NA	CASSPPGPAPGTGELFF
TRBV27	NA	CASSLKGTGGARNEQFF
TRBV19	NA	CASSIQGSNQDGYTF
TRBV5-6	once	CASSSGQSSYEQYF
TRBV15	NA	CATSRGWGQADSGNTIYF
TRBV12-3/TRBV12-4	NA	CASSLSTYEQYF
TRBV29-1	NA	CSVVLSRTGELFF
TRBV4-3	NA	CASSVSGGGDTQYF